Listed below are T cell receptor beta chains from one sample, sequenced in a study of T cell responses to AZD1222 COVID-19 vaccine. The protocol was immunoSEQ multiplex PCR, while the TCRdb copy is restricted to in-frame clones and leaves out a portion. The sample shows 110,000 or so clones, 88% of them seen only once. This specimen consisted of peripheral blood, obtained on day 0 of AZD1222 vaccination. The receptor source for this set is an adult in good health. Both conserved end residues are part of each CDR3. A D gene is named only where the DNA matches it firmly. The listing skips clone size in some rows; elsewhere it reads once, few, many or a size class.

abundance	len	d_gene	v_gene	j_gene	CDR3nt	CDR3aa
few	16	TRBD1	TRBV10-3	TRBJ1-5	TGTGCCATCAGCCAGACAGGGTTTGATAGCAATCAGCCCCAGCATTTT	CAISQTGFDSNQPQHF
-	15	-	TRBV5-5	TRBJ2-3	TGTGCCAGCAGCCTAAGGGATTATACAGGAGATACGCAGTATTTT	CASSLRDYTGDTQYF
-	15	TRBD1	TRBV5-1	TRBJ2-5	TGCGCCAGCAGCTTGGATCGGGACAGGGGAGAGACCCAGTACTTC	CASSLDRDRGETQYF
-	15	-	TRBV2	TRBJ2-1	TGTGCCAGCAGTTCAAGGGGGGGTGGTAACAATGAGCAGTTCTTC	CASSSRGGGNNEQFF
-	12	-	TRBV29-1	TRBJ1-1	TGCAGCGTTAGAGGGGGAAACACTGAAGCTTTCTTT	CSVRGGNTEAFF
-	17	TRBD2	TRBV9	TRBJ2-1	TGTGCCAGCAGCCCCCCCCCGGGGACTAGCGGGGACAATGAGCAGTTCTTC	CASSPPPGTSGDNEQFF
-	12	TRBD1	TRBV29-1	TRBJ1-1	TGCAGCGCCGACAGGGGGCAGACTGAAGCTTTCTTT	CSADRGQTEAFF
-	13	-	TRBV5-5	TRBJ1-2	TGTGCCAGCAGCCCGGACGGTGTCGGTGGCTACACCTTC	CASSPDGVGGYTF
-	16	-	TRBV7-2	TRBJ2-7	TGTGCCAGCAGCTTAGAAGCTAGTTTGTTTTCCTACGAGCAGTACTTC	CASSLEASLFSYEQYF
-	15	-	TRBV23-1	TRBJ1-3	TGCGCCAGCACCCCAACGGGGGGAGTACGGAACACCATATATTTT	CASTPTGGVRNTIYF
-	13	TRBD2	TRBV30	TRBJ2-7	TGTGCCTGGAGGACGCTAGCGGGAGGCGAGCAGTACTTC	CAWRTLAGGEQYF
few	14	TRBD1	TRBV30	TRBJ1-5	TGTGCCTGGAGTGTTACAGGGGATAATCAGCCCCAGCATTTT	CAWSVTGDNQPQHF
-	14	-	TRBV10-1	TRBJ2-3	TGCGCCAGCAGTGAGCCGGCCCGCAGGGATACGCAGTATTTT	CASSEPARRDTQYF
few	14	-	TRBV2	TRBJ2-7	TGTGCCAGCAGTGTGGGGACTTTTATGGGGGAGCAGTACTTC	CASSVGTFMGEQYF
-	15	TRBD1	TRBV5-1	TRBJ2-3	TGCGCCAGCAGCGGCGGGACAGGGAGGACAGATACGCAGTATTTT	CASSGGTGRTDTQYF
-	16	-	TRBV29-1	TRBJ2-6	TGCAGCGTTGGAGGCAGGGGACCCTCTGGGGCCAACGTCCTGACTTTC	CSVGGRGPSGANVLTF
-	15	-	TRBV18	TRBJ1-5	TGTGCCAGCTCACCACCAGCAGGGGCGGGGCAGCCCCAGCATTTT	CASSPPAGAGQPQHF
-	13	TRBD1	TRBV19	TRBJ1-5	TGTGCCAGCGAGACAGGGGGAAACCAGCCCCAGCATTTT	CASETGGNQPQHF
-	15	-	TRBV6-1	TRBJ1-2	TGTGCCAGCAGTGACACGGACCGCGGGAACTATGGCTACACCTTC	CASSDTDRGNYGYTF
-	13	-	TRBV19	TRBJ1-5	TGTGCCAGTAGTCTGGTTTGGGGGGAGCCCCAGCATTTT	CASSLVWGEPQHF
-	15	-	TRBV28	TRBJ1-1	TGTGCCAGCAGTCATGGGACGGCTCAGAACACTGAAGCTTTCTTT	CASSHGTAQNTEAFF
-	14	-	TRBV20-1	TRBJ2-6	TGCAGTGCTAGTTACGGCTCTGGGGCCAACGTCCTGACTTTC	CSASYGSGANVLTF
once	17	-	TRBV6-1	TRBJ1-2	TGTGCCAGCAGTGAAGAGGAGGTTGGACAGCCTTTCTATGGCTACACCTTC	CASSEEEVGQPFYGYTF
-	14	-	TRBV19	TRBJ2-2	TGTGCCAGTAGTATTCTCCCGAACACCGGGGAGCTGTTTTTT	CASSILPNTGELFF
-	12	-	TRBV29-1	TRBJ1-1	TGCAGCGTTCGGCCCGGAGACACTGAAGCTTTCTTT	CSVRPGDTEAFF
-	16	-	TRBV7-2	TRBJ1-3	TGTGCCAGCAGCTTAGCTCAACGAGGGGCTGGAAACACCATATATTTT	CASSLAQRGAGNTIYF
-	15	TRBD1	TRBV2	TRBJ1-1	TGTGCCAGCAGTGGGACGGGGACAGGGTTCTCTGAAGCTTTCTTT	CASSGTGTGFSEAFF
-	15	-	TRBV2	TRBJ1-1	TGTGCCAGCAGTGGACCCAGGGACATGAACACTGAAGCTTTCTTT	CASSGPRDMNTEAFF
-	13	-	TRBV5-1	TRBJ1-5	TGCGCCAGCAGCTTCAATAGCAATCAGCCCCAGCATTTT	CASSFNSNQPQHF
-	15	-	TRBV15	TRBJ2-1	TGTGCCACCAGCACAGGCCAGAGCTCCTACAATGAGCAGTTCTTC	CATSTGQSSYNEQFF
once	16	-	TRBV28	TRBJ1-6	TGTGCCAGCAGCTTTAAAGGGGACGGGGTTAATTCACCCCTCCACTTT	CASSFKGDGVNSPLHF
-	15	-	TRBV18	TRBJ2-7	TGTGCCAGCTCACCTTCTAGCGACCTCTCCTACGAGCAGTACTTC	CASSPSSDLSYEQYF
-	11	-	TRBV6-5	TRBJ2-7	TGTGCCAGCTTTGACAGTCACGAGCAGTACTTC	CASFDSHEQYF
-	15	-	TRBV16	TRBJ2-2	TGTGCCAGCAGTCGACAAAAACCGAACACCGGGGAGCTGTTTTTT	CASSRQKPNTGELFF
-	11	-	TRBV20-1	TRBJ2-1	TGCAGTGCCGGCCGTAGCGGTGAGCAGTTCTTC	CSAGRSGEQFF
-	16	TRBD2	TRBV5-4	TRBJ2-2	TGTGCCAGCAGCTTGGCGCGGACTAGCAGGGCCGGGGAGCTGTTTTTT	CASSLARTSRAGELFF
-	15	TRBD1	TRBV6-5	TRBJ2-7	TGTGCCAGCAGTTACGGGACGACAGGGAACTACGAGCAGTACTTC	CASSYGTTGNYEQYF
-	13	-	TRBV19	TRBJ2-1	TGTGCCAGTAGTATCCCGCTAGCCTATGAGCAGTTCTTC	CASSIPLAYEQFF
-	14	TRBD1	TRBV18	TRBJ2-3	TGTGCCAGCTCGCGGACAGGGTTTGGGGATACGCAGTATTTT	CASSRTGFGDTQYF
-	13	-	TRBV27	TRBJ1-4	TGTGCCAGCAGTCGGGGGGTCGGTGAAAAACTGTTTTTT	CASSRGVGEKLFF
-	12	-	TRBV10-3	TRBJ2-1	TGTGCCATTGGGACATATGACAATGAGCAGTTCTTC	CAIGTYDNEQFF
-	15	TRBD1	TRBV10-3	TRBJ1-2	TGTGCCATCAGTGAAGACTCGACAGGGGGCCCTGGCTACACCTTC	CAISEDSTGGPGYTF
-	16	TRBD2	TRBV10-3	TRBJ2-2	TGTGCCATCAGTAGCGGGAGTTCGATGAACACCGGGGAGCTGTTTTTT	CAISSGSSMNTGELFF
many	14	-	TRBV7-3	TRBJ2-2	TGTGCCAGCAGCTTAACGAGCCACACCGGGGAGCTGTTTTTT	CASSLTSHTGELFF
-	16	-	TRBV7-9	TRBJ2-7	TGTGCCAGCAGCCCTTTCAGGGGCCAATCGACCTACGAGCAGTACTTC	CASSPFRGQSTYEQYF
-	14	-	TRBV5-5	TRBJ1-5	TGTGCCAGCAGCTTACAGCCGCTCAATCAGCCCCAGCATTTT	CASSLQPLNQPQHF
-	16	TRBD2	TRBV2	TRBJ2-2	TGTGCCAGCAGTGTTGAGGGAGCGGGAGTGACCGGGGAGCTGTTTTTT	CASSVEGAGVTGELFF
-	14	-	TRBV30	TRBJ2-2	TGTGCCTGGAGTGTACTAGTCCCCACCGGGGAGCTGTTTTTT	CAWSVLVPTGELFF
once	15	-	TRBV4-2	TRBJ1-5	TGTGCCAGCAGCCAAGACTTGGGAGGCAGCCAGCCCCAGCATTTT	CASSQDLGGSQPQHF
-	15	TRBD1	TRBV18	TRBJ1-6	TGTGCCAGCTCACCCGGGACAGGTGGAAATTCACCCCTCCACTTT	CASSPGTGGNSPLHF
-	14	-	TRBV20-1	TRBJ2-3	TGCAGTGCTAGTCGGGGGAGAGGGGCAGATACGCAGTATTTT	CSASRGRGADTQYF
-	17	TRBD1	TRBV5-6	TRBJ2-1	TGTGCCAGCACCATCTTTAAAGACAGGGGCTCCTACAATGAGCAGTTCTTC	CASTIFKDRGSYNEQFF
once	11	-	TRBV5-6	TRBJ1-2	TGTGCCAGCAGCTTGGTTCAGGGATTCACCTTC	CASSLVQGFTF
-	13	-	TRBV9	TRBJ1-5	TGTGCCAGCAGCGTACAGGGAAATCAGCCCCAGCATTTT	CASSVQGNQPQHF
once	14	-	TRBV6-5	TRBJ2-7	TGTGCCAGCAGTCCCCGGGGAGGAACGACCGAGCAGTACTTC	CASSPRGGTTEQYF
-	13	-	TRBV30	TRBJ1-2	TGTGCCTGGAACAGGGAGGGTAACTATGGCTACACCTTC	CAWNREGNYGYTF
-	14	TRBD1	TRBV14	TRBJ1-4	TGTGCCAGCAGCCCCCGGACAGGGCGGGAAAAACTGTTTTTT	CASSPRTGREKLFF